The 21 T cell receptor beta chains below all came from one sample that was sequenced in a study of CD8+ T cells in alopecia areata. Sorting used CD4, CD8alpha, NKG2D, NKG2ACE and other markers on pooled cutaneous lymph node cells. RNA extraction was followed by reverse transcription into cDNA, which acted as the sequencing template. Sequencing was performed with immunoSEQ multiplex PCR; in TCRdb, only in-frame clones are kept and a portion is missing. The sample includes more than 250,000 clones, none of them occurring once. Sequences were obtained from CD4+ T cells sorted from a lymph node. The origin of the receptors is a C3H/HeJ mouse with alopecia areata. This line is of MHC haplotype H2-k.

About this clone itself: All gene names here are mouse names. Read data end 4 residues before the CDR3 end; the end is taken from the germline J gene. This chain uses TRBV5 with TRBJ1-1, with D unclear. The germline V gene has CDR1 LGHNA and CDR2 YNLKQL (reference sequence). V was trimmed by 6 bases and J by 0 bases, leaving 8 bases between them. The CDR3 runs to 13 residues. Incomplete CDR3 DNA: TGTGCCAGCAGAAACACCGCAAACACA. This encodes CASRNTANT. The entire CDR3 sequence reads CASRNTANTEVFF.

This clone has only a few counts. Genes here carry mouse names. From the germline J gene comes the end of the CDR3, since the read stops 4 residues before it. The chain combines TRBV13-1 with TRBJ2-7, with 7 bases that match TRBD1. The CDR3 totals 12 residues. Germline-derived CDR1 and CDR2 are NSHNY and SYGAGN. CDR3 DNA, as far as it was read: TGTGCCAGCGGGACAGAAACTTAT. It yields the protein CASGTETY. The whole CDR3 protein is CASGTETYEQYF.

The sample holds a few counts of this clone. Mouse names are used for the genes. The read stops 4 residues short of the end of the CDR3; the missing end is completed from the germline J gene. The chain combines TRBV13-3 with TRBJ2-1; 9 bases align to TRBD2. Losses at the gene ends were 4 bases for V and 0 bases for J; bases not matched to a gene: 8. The length of the CDR3 is 17 residues. Per germline, CDR1 NNHDY and CDR2 SYVADS. CDR3 DNA, as far as it was read: TGTGCCAGCAGTACTGGGGGGAAAGCTTATAACTATGCT. It is translated as CASSTGGKAYNYA. The whole CDR3 protein reads CASSTGGKAYNYAEQFF.

This clone was found many times. Genes and germline come from the mouse. Read data end 4 residues before the CDR3 end; the end is taken from the germline J gene. This chain links TRBV17 with TRBJ1-2; the match to TRBD1 covers 10 bases. Per germline, CDR1 MNHDT and CDR2 YYDKIL. This CDR3 has 14 residues. V was clipped by 6 bases and J by 2 bases; unmatched bases: 3. Partial CDR3 DNA: TGTGCTAGCAGGACAGGGGGCGCGAACTCC. This encodes CASRTGGANS. The whole CDR3 protein is CASRTGGANSDYTF.

This clone has more than one count but fewer than ten. Gene names refer to mouse genes. Sequencing ends 4 residues short of the CDR3 end; the germline J gene provides the rest. Other DNA sequences in this specimen translate into the identical CDR3. V gene TRBV1 combines with J gene TRBJ2-2; TRBD1 aligns across 10 bases. Germline lookup yields CDR1 NSQYPW and CDR2 LRSPGD (reference sequence). CDR3 size: 15 residues. V lost 3 bases to trimming and J lost 3 bases; unmatched junction nucleotides: 1. The sequenced CDR3 bases are TGCACCTGCAGTGCGGACAGGGGGGACACCGGG. This encodes CTCSADRGDTG. From start to end, the CDR3 is CTCSADRGDTGQLYF.

A few counts support this clone. The gene names given are mouse names. The read ends 3 residues early relative to the CDR3; the germline J gene fills the gap. The rearrangement links TRBV5 to TRBJ1-6; possibly TRBD1 for D (6 bases). TRBJ1-6 is treated as an ORF (open reading frame) with a function not yet certain. V was shortened by 2 bases and J by 5 bases, with 10 bases between the two germline ends. The germline gives CDR1 LGHNA, CDR2 YNLKQL (reference sequence). This CDR3 comprises 15 residues. CDR3 loop: CASSQIGQNNSPLYF. CDR3 bases read: TGTGCCAGCAGCCAAATCGGACAGAATAATTCGCCC.

On this clone: All gene names here are mouse names. The read ends 4 residues before the CDR3 terminus; that terminus is restored from the germline J gene. Other nucleotide sequences in the sample specify the same CDR3. The V and J genes are TRBV13-2 and TRBJ2-5, with 9 bases aligning to TRBD2. CDR3 length: 14 amino acids. Germline CDR1 is NNHNN and CDR2 is SYGAGS (reference sequence). CDR3 sequence: CASGDAGLGDTQYF. The covered CDR3 bases are TGTGCCAGCGGTGATGCGGGACTGGGAGAC.

This clone appeared a few times. Gene and germline names: mouse. Sequencing ends 4 residues short of the CDR3 end; the germline J gene provides the rest. V is TRBV13-3 and J is TRBJ2-5; possibly TRBD1 for D (6 bases). Trimming removed 5 bases from V and 0 bases from J, with 13 bases in between. Germline V lookup: CDR1 NNHDY, CDR2 SYVADS. The CDR3 covers 15 residues. The CDR3 sequence: CASSPGTINQDTQYF. The CDR3 DNA, read in part, is TGTGCCAGCAGCCCTGGGACAATTAACCAAGAC.

To note about this clone: Each gene name is a mouse one. Read sequence stops 4 residues before the CDR3 end, and the germline J gene provides the missing end. The same CDR3 is also encoded by other DNA sequences in this sample. The V and J genes are TRBV13-1 and TRBJ2-7, with 8 bases lining up with TRBD1. The CDR3 runs to 13 residues. Per germline, CDR1 NSHNY and CDR2 SYGAGN. J lost 0 bases, V lost 6 bases, and 2 bases had no gene match. This CDR3 reads CASTTGGSYEQYF. The covered CDR3 bases are TGTGCCAGCACCACAGGGGGCTCCTAT.

This clone was detected a few times. The gene names here belong to mouse. The CDR3 extends 4 residues past the end of the read, so its final part is completed from the germline J gene. The rearrangement uses TRBV13-1 and TRBJ1-2; 7 bases line up with TRBD1. The CDR3 runs 14 residues. The trim removed 4 bases at V and 4 bases at J, leaving 7 bases unmatched. CDR1 is NSHNY and CDR2 is SYGAGN in the germline V gene. Incomplete CDR3 DNA: TGTGCCAGCAGTCAAGGGGGCGCGGGCTCC. Its translation: CASSQGGAGS. The entire CDR3 sequence reads CASSQGGAGSDYTF.

Only a few counts were recorded for this clone. The genes are named according to mouse. The sequence runs out 4 residues before the end of the CDR3; the remainder is reconstructed from the germline J gene. Other DNA sequences from this sample encode an identical CDR3 as well. This chain links TRBV13-1 with TRBJ2-7, with 10 bases matching TRBD2. This CDR3 spans 14 amino acids. J lost 3 bases, V lost 1 base, and 1 base had no gene match. Germline V lookup: CDR1 NSHNY, CDR2 SYGAGN. The sequenced CDR3 bases are TGTGCCAGCAGTGATCGACTGGGGGGCTAT. It codes for CASSDRLGGY. The CDR3 in its entirety is CASSDRLGGYEQYF.

As to this clone: Here the gene names and germline are mouse. Read data end 4 residues before the CDR3 end; the end is taken from the germline J gene. The gene calls are TRBV19 and TRBJ1-1; perhaps TRBD1 as D (6 bases). The CDR3 is 14 residues long. Looked up from germline, CDR1 is FNHDT and CDR2 is SITEND (reference sequence). CDR3 sequence reads: CASSIEGGAREVFF. Partial CDR3 DNA: TGTGCCAGCAGTATAGAGGGGGGGGCGCGA.

This clone was counted between two and nine times. Gene names refer to mouse genes. The read ends 4 residues before the CDR3 terminus; that terminus is restored from the germline J gene. Other DNA sequences in this sample translate to the same CDR3. This chain connects TRBV31 to TRBJ2-3, with D maybe TRBD1 (7 bases). Per the germline V gene, CDR1 is GKSSPN and CDR2 is SITVG. The V and J ends lost 0 bases and 0 bases respectively, with 10 bases between them. The CDR3 covers 15 residues. The CDR3 loop is CAWSLGGSSAETLYF. Incomplete CDR3 DNA: TGTGCCTGGAGTCTAGGGGGCTCTAGTGCAGAA.

Details on this clone: Genes and germline come from the mouse. The CDR3 end falls 4 residues outside the read, so it is completed with the germline J gene. This CDR3 is also generated by other DNA sequences in the sample. This chain uses TRBV19 with TRBJ2-1; possibly TRBD2 for D (7 bases). CDR3 length: 15 residues. Trimming removed 1 base from V and 1 base from J, with 9 bases in between. The germline CDR1 and CDR2 sequences are FNHDT and SITEND (reference sequence). The CDR3: CASSILGANYAEQFF. The part of the CDR3 DNA that was read is TGTGCCAGCAGTATACTGGGGGCGAACTATGCT.

Worth noting for this clone: Gene labels here are mouse ones. The read terminates 4 residues ahead of where the CDR3 ends, so the germline J gene completes it. The rearrangement joins TRBV13-1 to TRBJ2-7, with 9 bases identical to TRBD1. Germline V lookup: CDR1 NSHNY, CDR2 SYGAGN. The CDR3 is 14 amino acids. CDR3 sequence reads: CASSEPGQGYEQYF. The CDR3 DNA, read in part, is TGTGCCAGCAGTGAGCCGGGACAGGGATAT.

For this clone: Gene names refer to mouse genes. The sequenced CDR3 bases are TGTGCCAGCAGTGACCCCTGGGGAGCTAGTCAAAAC. Translated, it gives CASSDPWGASQN. In full, the CDR3 is CASSDPWGASQNTLYF. This chain uses TRBV13-3 with TRBJ2-4; D may be TRBD2 (6 bases). The observed sequence ends 4 residues before the CDR3 terminus, with the missing tail filled in from the germline J gene. Germline V lookup: CDR1 NNHDY, CDR2 SYVADS. V dropped 2 bases and J dropped 0 bases, with 13 bases sitting between them. The length of the CDR3 is 16 residues.

The sample holds a few counts of this clone. The genes are named according to mouse. The observed sequence ends 4 residues before the CDR3 terminus, with the missing tail filled in from the germline J gene. This chain uses TRBV19 with TRBJ2-7, with D perhaps TRBD1 (6 bases). Per germline, CDR1 FNHDT and CDR2 SITEND (reference sequence). The CDR3 is 12 amino acids. The sequenced part of the CDR3 DNA is TGTGCCAGCAGGCCGGGACAATAT. Translation: CASRPGQY. The CDR3 in its entirety is CASRPGQYEQYF.

As concerns this clone: The genes are named according to mouse. Read sequence stops 4 residues before the CDR3 end, and the germline J gene provides the missing end. V and J are TRBV5 and TRBJ2-5, with a possible D match to TRBD1 (5 bases). The CDR3 has 14 residues. CDR1 is LGHNA, CDR2 YNLKQL, per germline (reference sequence). CDR3 region: CASSQDREWDTQYF. The sequenced part of the CDR3 DNA is TGTGCCAGCAGCCAAGACAGGGAATGGGAC.

Worth noting for this clone: Mouse germline and gene names are used. Other DNA sequences in the same sample also yield this CDR3. The part of the CDR3 DNA that was read is TGTGCCAGCAGTGACATTTAT. Protein sequence: CASSDIY. The CDR3 in its entirety is CASSDIYEQYF. The chain joins TRBV13-1 to TRBJ2-7; unclear D gene. The sequence runs out 4 residues before the end of the CDR3; the remainder is reconstructed from the germline J gene. Germline CDR1 reads NSHNY; CDR2 reads SYGAGN. CDR3 size: 11 residues.

Notes on this clone: All gene names here are mouse names. Incomplete CDR3 DNA: TGTGCCAGCGGCCTACAAAACTAT. Translation gives CASGLQNY. The entire CDR3 protein reads CASGLQNYEQYF. The chain employs TRBV13-2 and TRBJ2-7; D call uncertain. Sequencing ends 4 residues short of the CDR3 end; the germline J gene provides the rest. V was clipped by 5 bases and J by 3 bases, with 9 bases between them. CDR3 size: 12 residues. Germline CDR1 and CDR2: NNHNN and SYGAGS (reference sequence).

Concerning this clone itself: Each gene name is a mouse one. The observed sequence ends 4 residues before the CDR3 terminus, with the missing tail filled in from the germline J gene. This rearrangement joins TRBV29 to TRBJ1-2; TRBD1 is a possible D gene (6 bases). The V and J ends lost 3 bases and 4 bases respectively, with 9 bases between them. Germline V gene lookup returns CDR1 MSHET and CDR2 SYDVDS. The CDR3 runs 13 residues. Here the CDR3 reads CASSFGQPSDYTF. The sequenced CDR3 bases are TGTGCTAGCAGTTTCGGACAGCCCTCC. Full variable domain (missing parts from reference TRBV29 and TRBJ1-2): DMKVTQMPRYLIKRMGENVLLECGQDMSHETMYWYRQDPGLGLQLIYISYDVDSNSEGDIPKGYRVSRKKREHFSLILDSAKTNQTSVYFCASSFGQPSDYTFGSGTRLLVI.